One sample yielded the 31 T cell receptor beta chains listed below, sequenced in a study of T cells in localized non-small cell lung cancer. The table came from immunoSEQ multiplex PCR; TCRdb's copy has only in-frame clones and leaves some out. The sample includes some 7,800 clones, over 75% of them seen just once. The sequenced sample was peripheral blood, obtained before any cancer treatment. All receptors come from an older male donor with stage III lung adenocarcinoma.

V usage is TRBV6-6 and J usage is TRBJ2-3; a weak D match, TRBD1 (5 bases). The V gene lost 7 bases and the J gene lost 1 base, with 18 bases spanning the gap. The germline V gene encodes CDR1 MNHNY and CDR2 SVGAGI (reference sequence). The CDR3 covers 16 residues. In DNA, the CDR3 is TGTGCCAGCACAAGGGGTCGAGATCTACGCACAGATACGCAGTATTTT. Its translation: CASTRGRDLRTDTQYF.

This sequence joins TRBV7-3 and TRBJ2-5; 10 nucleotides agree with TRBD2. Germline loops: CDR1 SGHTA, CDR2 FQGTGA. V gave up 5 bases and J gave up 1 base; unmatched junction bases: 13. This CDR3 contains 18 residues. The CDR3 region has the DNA TGTGCCAGCAGCCAATCGGGGGGACTAGCGAGACTCCAAGAGACCCAGTACTTC. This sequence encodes CASSQSGGLARLQETQYF.

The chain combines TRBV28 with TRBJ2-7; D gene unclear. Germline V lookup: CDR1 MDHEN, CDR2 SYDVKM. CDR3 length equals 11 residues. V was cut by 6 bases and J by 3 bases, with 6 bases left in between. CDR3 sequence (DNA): TGTGCCAGCAGGGCAAACTACGAGCAGTACTTC. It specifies CASRANYEQYF.

The CDR3 sequence is CASSRPDRATDTQYF. For the CDR3, the DNA is TGTGCCAGCAGCCGACCCGACAGGGCCACAGATACGCAGTATTTT. The chain is built from TRBV11-3 and TRBJ2-3; 7 nucleotides line up with TRBD1. Germline V gives CDR1 SGHNT, CDR2 YENEEA. The CDR3 sequence is 15 residues long. Unmatched junction bases numbered 7, after V lost 5 bases and J lost 2 bases.

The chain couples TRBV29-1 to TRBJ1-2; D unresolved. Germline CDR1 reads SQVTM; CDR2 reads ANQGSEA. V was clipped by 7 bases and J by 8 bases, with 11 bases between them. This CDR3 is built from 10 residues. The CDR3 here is CSAGDEGYTF. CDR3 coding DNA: TGCAGCGCCGGGGATGAGGGCTACACCTTC.

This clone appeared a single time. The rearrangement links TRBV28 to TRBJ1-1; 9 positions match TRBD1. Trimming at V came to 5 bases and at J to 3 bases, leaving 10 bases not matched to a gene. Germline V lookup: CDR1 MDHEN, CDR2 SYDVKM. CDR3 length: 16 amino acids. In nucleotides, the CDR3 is TGTGCCAGCAGTCCGGAGGACAGGGGCTTTGACACTGAAGCTTTCTTT. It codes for CASSPEDRGFDTEAFF.

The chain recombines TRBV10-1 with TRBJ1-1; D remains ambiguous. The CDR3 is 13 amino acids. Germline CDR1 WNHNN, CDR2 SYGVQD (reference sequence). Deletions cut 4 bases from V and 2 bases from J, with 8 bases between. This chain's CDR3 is CASSASLNTEAFF. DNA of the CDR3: TGCGCCAGCAGTGCCTCCCTAAACACTGAAGCTTTCTTT.

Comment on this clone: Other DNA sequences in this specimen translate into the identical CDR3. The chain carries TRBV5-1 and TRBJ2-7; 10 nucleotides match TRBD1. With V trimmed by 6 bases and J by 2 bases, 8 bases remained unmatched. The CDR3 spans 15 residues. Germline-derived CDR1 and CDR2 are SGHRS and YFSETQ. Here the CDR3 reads CASNSPGQGTYEQYF. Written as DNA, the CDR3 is TGCGCCAGCAACTCTCCGGGACAGGGGACCTACGAGCAGTACTTC.

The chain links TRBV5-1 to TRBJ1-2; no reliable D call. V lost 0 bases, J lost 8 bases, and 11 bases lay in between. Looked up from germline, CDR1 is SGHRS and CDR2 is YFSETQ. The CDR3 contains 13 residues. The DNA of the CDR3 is TGCGCCAGCAGCTTGGAAGACGGAGGGGGCTACACCTTC. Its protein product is CASSLEDGGGYTF.

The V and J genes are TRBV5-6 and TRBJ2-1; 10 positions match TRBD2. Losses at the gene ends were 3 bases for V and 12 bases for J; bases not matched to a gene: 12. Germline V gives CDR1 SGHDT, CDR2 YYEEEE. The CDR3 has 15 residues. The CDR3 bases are TGTGCCAGCAGCTGGCGTGAGCGGGAGGGGGCGGGGCAGTTCTTC. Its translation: CASSWREREGAGQFF.

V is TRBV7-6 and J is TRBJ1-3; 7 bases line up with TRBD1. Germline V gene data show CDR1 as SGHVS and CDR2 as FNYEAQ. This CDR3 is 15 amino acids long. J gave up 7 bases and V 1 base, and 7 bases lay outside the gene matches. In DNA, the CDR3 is TGTGCCAGCAGCTTAGGGGCGACAGGGTCGAACACCATATATTTT. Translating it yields CASSLGATGSNTIYF.

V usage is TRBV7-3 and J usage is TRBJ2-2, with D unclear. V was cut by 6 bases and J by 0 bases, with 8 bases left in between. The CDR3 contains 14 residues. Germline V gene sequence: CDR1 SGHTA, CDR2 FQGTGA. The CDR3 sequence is CASRPHPNTGELFF. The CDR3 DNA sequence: TGTGCCAGCAGACCCCACCCGAACACCGGGGAGCTGTTTTTT. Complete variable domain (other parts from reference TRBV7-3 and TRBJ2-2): GAGVSQTPSNKVTEKGKYVELRCDPISGHTALYWYRQSLGQGPEFLIYFQGTGAADDSGLPNDRFFAVRPEGSVSTLKIQRTERGDSAVYLCASRPHPNTGELFFGEGSRLTVL.

CDR3 DNA: TGTGCCAGCAGCGCTGATAATGAAAAACTGTTTTTT. Translating it yields CASSADNEKLFF. The rearrangement uses TRBV9 and TRBJ1-4; no clear D. Trimming pared 3 bases from V and 4 bases from J, leaving 4 bases between. Germline loops: CDR1 SGDLS, CDR2 YYNGEE. The CDR3 extends over 12 amino acids. The full variable domain, rest sourced from reference TRBV9 and TRBJ1-4, is DSGVTQTPKHLITATGQRVTLRCSPRSGDLSVYWYQQSLDQGLQFLIQYYNGEERAKGNILERFSAQQFPDLHSELNLSSLELGDSALYFCASSADNEKLFFGSGTQLSVL.

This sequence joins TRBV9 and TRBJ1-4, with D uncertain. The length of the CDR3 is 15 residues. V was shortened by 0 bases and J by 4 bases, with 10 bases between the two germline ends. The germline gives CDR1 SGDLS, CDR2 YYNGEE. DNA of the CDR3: TGTGCCAGCAGCGTAGGGCTTGCCGTTAATGAAAAACTGTTTTTT. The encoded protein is CASSVGLAVNEKLFF. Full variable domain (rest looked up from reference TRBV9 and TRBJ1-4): DSGVTQTPKHLITATGQRVTLRCSPRSGDLSVYWYQQSLDQGLQFLIQYYNGEERAKGNILERFSAQQFPDLHSELNLSSLELGDSALYFCASSVGLAVNEKLFFGSGTQLSVL.

CDR3 region: CASSTFGLDYNEQFF. DNA for the CDR3: TGTGCCAGTAGTACCTTCGGACTAGACTACAATGAGCAGTTCTTC. This chain uses TRBV19 with TRBJ2-1; 7 nucleotides line up with TRBD2. The CDR3 spans 15 residues. From germline, CDR1 is LNHDA and CDR2 SQIVND (reference sequence). Trimming took 4 bases from V and 3 from J; bases not matched to a gene: 6. The variable domain in full, with the rest retrieved from reference TRBV19 and TRBJ2-1, is DGGITQSPKYLFRKEGQNVTLSCEQNLNHDAMYWYRQDPGQGLRLIYYSQIVNDFQKGDIAEGYSVSREKKESFPLTVTSAQKNPTAFYLCASSTFGLDYNEQFFGPGTRLTVL.

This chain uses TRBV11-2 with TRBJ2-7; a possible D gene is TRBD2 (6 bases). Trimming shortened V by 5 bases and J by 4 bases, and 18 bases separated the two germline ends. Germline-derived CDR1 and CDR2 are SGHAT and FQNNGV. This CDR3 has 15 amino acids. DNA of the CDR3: TGTGCCAGCAGCCTCGGGATCCTCGGACTATACGAGCAGTACTTC. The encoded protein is CASSLGILGLYEQYF.

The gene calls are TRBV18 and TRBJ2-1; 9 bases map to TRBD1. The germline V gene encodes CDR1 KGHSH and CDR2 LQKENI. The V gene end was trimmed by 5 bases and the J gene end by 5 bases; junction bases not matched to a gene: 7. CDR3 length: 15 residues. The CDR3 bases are TGTGCCAGCTCATCGTGGACAGGGGTGAACAATGAGCAGTTCTTC. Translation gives CASSSWTGVNNEQFF.

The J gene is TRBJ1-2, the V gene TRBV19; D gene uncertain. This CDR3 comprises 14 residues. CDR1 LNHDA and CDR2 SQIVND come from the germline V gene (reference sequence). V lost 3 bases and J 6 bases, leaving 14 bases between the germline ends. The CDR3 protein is CASSIRAGLDGYTF. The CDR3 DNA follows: TGTGCCAGTAGTATTAGAGCGGGGTTGGATGGCTACACCTTC.

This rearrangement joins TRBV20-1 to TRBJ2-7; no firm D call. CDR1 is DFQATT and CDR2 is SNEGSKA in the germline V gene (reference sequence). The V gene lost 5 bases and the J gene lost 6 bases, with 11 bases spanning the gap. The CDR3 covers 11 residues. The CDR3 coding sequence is TGCAGTGCTTACGCGTACCCCGAGCAGTACTTC. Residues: CSAYAYPEQYF.

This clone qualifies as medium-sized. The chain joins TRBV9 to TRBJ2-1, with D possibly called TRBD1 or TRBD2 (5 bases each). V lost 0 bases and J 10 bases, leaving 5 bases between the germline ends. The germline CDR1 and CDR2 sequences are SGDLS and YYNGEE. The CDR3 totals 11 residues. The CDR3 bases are TGTGCCAGCAGCGTAGGGGGGGAGCAGTTCTTC. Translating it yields CASSVGGEQFF.

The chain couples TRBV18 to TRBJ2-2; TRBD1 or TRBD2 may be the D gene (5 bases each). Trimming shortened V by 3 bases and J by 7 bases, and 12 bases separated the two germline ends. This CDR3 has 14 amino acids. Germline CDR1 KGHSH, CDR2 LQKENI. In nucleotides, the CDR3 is TGTGCCAGCTCACCGGGACCCCACGGCGGGGAGCTGTTTTTT. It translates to CASSPGPHGGELFF.

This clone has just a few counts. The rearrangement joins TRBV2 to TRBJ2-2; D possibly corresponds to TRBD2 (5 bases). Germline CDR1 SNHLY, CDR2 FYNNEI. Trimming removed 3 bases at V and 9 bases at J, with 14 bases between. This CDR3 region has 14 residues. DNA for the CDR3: TGTGCCAGCAGTGAGGCGACTAAGTGGAGGGAGCTGTTTTTT. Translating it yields CASSEATKWRELFF.

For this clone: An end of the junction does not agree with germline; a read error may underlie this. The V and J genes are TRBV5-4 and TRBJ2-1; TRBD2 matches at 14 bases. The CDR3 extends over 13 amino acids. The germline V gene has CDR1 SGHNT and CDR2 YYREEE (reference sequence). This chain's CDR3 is CASRPDGLAGGIF. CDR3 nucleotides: TGTGCCAGCAGACCTGACGGACTAGCGGGAGGTATCTTC.

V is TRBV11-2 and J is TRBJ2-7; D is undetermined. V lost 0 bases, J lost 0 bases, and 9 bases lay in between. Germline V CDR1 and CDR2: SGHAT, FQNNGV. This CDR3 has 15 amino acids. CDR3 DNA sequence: TGTGCCAGCAGCTTAGAAATAGGAAGCTCCTACGAGCAGTACTTC. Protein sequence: CASSLEIGSSYEQYF.

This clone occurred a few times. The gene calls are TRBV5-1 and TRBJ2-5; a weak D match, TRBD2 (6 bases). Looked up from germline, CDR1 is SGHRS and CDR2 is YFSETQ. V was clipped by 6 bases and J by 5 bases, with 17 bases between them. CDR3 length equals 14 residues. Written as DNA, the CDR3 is TGCGCCAGCAAATCAGTGGGGGGAACGGAGACCCAGTACTTC. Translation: CASKSVGGTETQYF.

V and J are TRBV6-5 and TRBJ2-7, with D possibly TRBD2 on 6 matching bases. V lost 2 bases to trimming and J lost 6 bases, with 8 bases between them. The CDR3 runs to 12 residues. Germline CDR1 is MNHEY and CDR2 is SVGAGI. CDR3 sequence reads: CASSYVGGEQYF. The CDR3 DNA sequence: TGTGCCAGCAGTTACGTGGGAGGCGAGCAGTACTTC.

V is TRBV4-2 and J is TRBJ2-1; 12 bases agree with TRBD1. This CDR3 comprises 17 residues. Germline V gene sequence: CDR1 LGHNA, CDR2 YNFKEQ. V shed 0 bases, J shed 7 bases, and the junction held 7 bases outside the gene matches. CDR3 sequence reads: CASSQDQGQGAVNEQFF. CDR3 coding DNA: TGTGCCAGCAGCCAAGATCAGGGACAGGGGGCAGTTAATGAGCAGTTCTTC.

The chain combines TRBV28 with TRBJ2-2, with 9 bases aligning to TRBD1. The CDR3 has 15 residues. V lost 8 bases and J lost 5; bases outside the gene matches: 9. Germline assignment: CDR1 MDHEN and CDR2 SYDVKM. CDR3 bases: TGTGCCAGCTCGACAGGGGGAGTAATAACCGGGGAGCTGTTTTTT. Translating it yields CASSTGGVITGELFF.

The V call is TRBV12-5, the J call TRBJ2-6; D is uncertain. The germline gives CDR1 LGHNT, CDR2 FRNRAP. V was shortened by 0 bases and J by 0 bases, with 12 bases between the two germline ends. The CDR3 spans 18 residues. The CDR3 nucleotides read TGTGCTAGTGGTTTGGTAGCCCTTCCATCCTCTGGGGCCAACGTCCTGACTTTC. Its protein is CASGLVALPSSGANVLTF.

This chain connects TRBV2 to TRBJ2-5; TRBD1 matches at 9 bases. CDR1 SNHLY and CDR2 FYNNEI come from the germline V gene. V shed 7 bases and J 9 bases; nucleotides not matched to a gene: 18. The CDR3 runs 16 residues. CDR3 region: CASTRGTGRGSPAQYF. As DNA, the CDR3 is TGTGCCAGCACCCGGGGGACAGGGAGAGGGAGCCCGGCCCAGTACTTC.

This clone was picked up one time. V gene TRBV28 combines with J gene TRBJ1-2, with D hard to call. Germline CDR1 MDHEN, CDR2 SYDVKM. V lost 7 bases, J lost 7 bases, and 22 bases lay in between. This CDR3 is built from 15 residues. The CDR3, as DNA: TGTGCCAGCAATACCCGCAGACTGAACTTGGGTGGCTACACCTTC. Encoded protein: CASNTRRLNLGGYTF.